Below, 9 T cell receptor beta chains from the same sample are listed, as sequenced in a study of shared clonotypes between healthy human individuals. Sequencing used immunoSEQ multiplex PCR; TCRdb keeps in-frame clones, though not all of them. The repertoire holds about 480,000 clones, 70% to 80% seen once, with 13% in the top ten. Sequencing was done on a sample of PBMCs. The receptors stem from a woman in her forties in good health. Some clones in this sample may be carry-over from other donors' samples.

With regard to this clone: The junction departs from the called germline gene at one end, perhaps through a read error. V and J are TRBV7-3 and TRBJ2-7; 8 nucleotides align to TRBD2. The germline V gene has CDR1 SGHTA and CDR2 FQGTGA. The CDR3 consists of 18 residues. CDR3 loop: CASSITGHRREAPYEQYF. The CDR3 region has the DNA TGTGCCAGCAGCATAACGGGACACAGGCGGGAGGCCCCCTACGAGCAGTACTTC.

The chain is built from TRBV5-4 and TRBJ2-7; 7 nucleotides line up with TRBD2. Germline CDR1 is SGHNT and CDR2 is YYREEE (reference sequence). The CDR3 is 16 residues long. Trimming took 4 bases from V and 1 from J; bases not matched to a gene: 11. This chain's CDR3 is CASSSLGMGLSYEQYF. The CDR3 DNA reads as TGTGCCAGCAGCAGCTTGGGTATGGGACTATCCTACGAGCAGTACTTC.

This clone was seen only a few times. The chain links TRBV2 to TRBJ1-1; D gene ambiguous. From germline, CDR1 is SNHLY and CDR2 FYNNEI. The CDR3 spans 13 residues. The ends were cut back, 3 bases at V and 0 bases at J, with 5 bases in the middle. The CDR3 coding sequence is TGTGCCAGCAGTGATGGGTTGAACACTGAAGCTTTCTTT. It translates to CASSDGLNTEAFF.

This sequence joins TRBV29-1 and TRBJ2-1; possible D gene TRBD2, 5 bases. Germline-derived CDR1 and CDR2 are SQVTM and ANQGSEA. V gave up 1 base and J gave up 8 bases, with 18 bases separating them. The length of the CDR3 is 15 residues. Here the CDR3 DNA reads TGCAGCGTTGAAGGTGGAGCGGTAAGGTATGATGAGCAGTTCTTC. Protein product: CSVEGGAVRYDEQFF.

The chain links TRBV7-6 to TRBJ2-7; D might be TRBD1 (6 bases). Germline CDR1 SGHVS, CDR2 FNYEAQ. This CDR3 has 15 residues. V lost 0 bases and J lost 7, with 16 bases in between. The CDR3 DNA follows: TGTGCCAGCAGCTTAGCGTCTCTCCAGGGGCGAGAGCAGTACTTC. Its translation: CASSLASLQGREQYF.

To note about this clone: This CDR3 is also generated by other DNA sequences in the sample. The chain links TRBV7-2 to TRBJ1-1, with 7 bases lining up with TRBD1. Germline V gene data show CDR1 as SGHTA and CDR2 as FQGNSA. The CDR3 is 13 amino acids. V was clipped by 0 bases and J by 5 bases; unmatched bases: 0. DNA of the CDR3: TGTGCCAGCAGCTTAGCCAGGGGGACTGAAGCTTTCTTT. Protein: CASSLARGTEAFF.

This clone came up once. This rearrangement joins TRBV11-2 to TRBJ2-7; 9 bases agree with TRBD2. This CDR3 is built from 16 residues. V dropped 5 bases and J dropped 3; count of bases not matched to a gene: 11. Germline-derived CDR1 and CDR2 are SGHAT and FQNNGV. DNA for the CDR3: TGTGCCAGCAGCCCCCTAGAGGGACTAGCCTACTACGAGCAGTACTTC. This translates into CASSPLEGLAYYEQYF.

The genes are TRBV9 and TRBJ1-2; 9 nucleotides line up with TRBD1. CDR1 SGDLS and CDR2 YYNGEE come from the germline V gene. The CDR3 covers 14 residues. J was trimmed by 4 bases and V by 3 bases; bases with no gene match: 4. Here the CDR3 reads CASSATGGSYGYTF. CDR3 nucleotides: TGTGCCAGCAGCGCGACAGGGGGATCCTATGGCTACACCTTC.

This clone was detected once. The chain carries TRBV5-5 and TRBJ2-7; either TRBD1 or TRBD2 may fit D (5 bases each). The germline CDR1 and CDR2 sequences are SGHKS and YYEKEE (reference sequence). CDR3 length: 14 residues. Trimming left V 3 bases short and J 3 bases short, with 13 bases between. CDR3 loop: CASSSAGTLYEQYF. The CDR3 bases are TGTGCCAGCAGCTCAGCCGGGACCCTCTACGAGCAGTACTTC.